The 15 T cell receptor beta chains listed next were all sequenced from one sample in a study of T-cell reconstitution after alpha-beta-depleted transplantation in children. Unique molecular identifiers tagged the TCRbeta library. One entry per CDR3 protein, called by TCRdb with MiXCR from the PCR reads. Among almost 500,000 distinct CDR3 sequences listed, about 10% were seen once. The specimen was PBMCs, collected before TCRalphabeta/CD19-depleted stem cell transplant. These receptors were obtained from a child aged 2 to 15 with inherited bone marrow failure, due to receive a stem cell transplant.

The chain employs TRBV11-1 and TRBJ2-6; 7 bases fit TRBD1. CDR3 length: 19 amino acids. Per germline, CDR1 SGHAT and CDR2 FQDESV (reference sequence). J lost 1 base, V lost 0 bases, and 9 bases had no gene match. Here the CDR3 reads CASSLAPGQPVSGANVLTF. CDR3 in DNA: TGTGCCAGCAGCTTAGCTCCGGGACAGCCGGTTTCTGGGGCCAACGTCCTGACTTTC. The full variable domain, completed using reference TRBV11-1 and TRBJ2-6, is EAEVAQSPRYKITEKSQAVAFWCDPISGHATLYWYRQILGQGPELLVQFQDESVVDDSQLPKDRFSAERLKGVDSTLKIQPAELGDSAMYLCASSLAPGQPVSGANVLTFGAGSRLTVL.

This clonotype appeared many times. The J gene is TRBJ1-5, the V gene TRBV12-3 or TRBV12-4; D remains ambiguous. The CDR3 has 14 residues. Between the trimmed V and J ends, which lost 3 bases and 4 bases, there was a span of 10 bases. The CDR3 loop is CASSFLGINQPQHF. The CDR3, as DNA: TGTGCCAGCAGTTTTTTAGGGATTAATCAGCCCCAGCATTTT.

The chain carries TRBV5-1 and TRBJ1-1, with a possible D match to TRBD1 (5 bases). V was clipped by 3 bases and J by 5 bases, with 14 bases between them. There are 14 residues in the CDR3. The germline CDR1 and CDR2 sequences are SGHRS and YFSETQ. CDR3 in amino acids: CASSSGGAETEAFF. CDR3 nucleotide sequence: TGCGCCAGCAGCTCGGGCGGGGCTGAGACTGAAGCTTTCTTT.

At least ten counts were recorded for this clonotype. The gene calls are TRBV12-3 or TRBV12-4 and TRBJ2-1; 16 bases match TRBD2. The CDR3 has 17 amino acids. V lost 10 bases and J lost 0; bases outside the gene matches: 6. CDR3 protein: CATGTSGRGGSYNEQFF. CDR3 DNA: TGTGCCACGGGGACTAGCGGGAGGGGGGGCTCCTACAATGAGCAGTTCTTC.

V and J are TRBV15 and TRBJ2-3; TRBD2 matches 12 bases. CDR3 length: 15 residues. Trimming at V came to 5 bases and at J to 4 bases, leaving 4 bases not matched to a gene. Germline V gene sequence: CDR1 LNHNV, CDR2 YYDKDF (reference sequence). The DNA of the CDR3 is TGTGCCACCAGCCGCGGACTAGCGGGACCAGATACGCAGTATTTT. Protein product: CATSRGLAGPDTQYF.

This chain connects TRBV6-5 to TRBJ2-7, with 10 bases aligning to TRBD2. With 6 bases clipped from V and 2 bases from J, the junction kept 10 bases outside the gene matches. Germline assignment: CDR1 MNHEY and CDR2 SVGAGI. This CDR3 spans 16 amino acids. CDR3 loop: CASSSNVAGGPYEQYF. Here the CDR3 DNA reads TGTGCCAGCAGCTCGAACGTAGCGGGAGGCCCCTACGAGCAGTACTTC.

In its sample, this clonotype was seen many times. The rearrangement joins TRBV27 to TRBJ2-5; D unresolved. The CDR3 runs to 12 residues. Between the trimmed V and J ends, which lost 7 bases and 4 bases, there was a span of 10 bases. Germline lookup yields CDR1 MNHEY and CDR2 SMNVEV (reference sequence). The CDR3 is CASKKSGETQYF. The CDR3 nucleotides are TGTGCCAGCAAGAAGTCGGGAGAGACCCAGTACTTC.

Here the CDR3 DNA reads TGTGCCAGCAGTTACTCGATGCGGGGCCACCAAGAGACCCAGTACTTC. Translated: CASSYSMRGHQETQYF. V is TRBV6-5 and J is TRBJ2-5; TRBD2 is a possible D gene (6 bases). Trimming removed 0 bases from V and 0 bases from J, with 11 bases in between. The CDR3 covers 16 residues. Germline V lookup: CDR1 MNHEY, CDR2 SVGAGI.

This clonotype was counted between two and nine times. The chain recombines TRBV30 with TRBJ2-7; D is possibly TRBD1 (6 bases). The CDR3 sequence is 12 residues long. Deletions cut 2 bases from V and 4 bases from J, with 9 bases between. Germline V gives CDR1 GTSNPN, CDR2 SVGIG (reference sequence). The CDR3 loop is CAWSLTGYEQYF. CDR3 nucleotide sequence: TGTGCCTGGAGTCTTACAGGGTACGAGCAGTACTTC.

This clonotype was counted many times. This chain joins TRBV28 and TRBJ2-7; 13 bases match TRBD2. Trimming at V came to 5 bases and at J to 3 bases, leaving 4 bases not matched to a gene. Looked up from germline, CDR1 is MDHEN and CDR2 is SYDVKM. The CDR3 sequence is 15 residues long. The chain's CDR3 is CASSAWTSGGYEQYF. CDR3 nucleotide sequence: TGTGCCAGCAGTGCTTGGACTAGCGGGGGCTACGAGCAGTACTTC.

This clonotype has a count of ten or more. The V call is TRBV30, the J call TRBJ2-7; 7 nucleotides align to TRBD2. Germline V gene lookup returns CDR1 GTSNPN and CDR2 SVGIG (reference sequence). The length of the CDR3 is 13 residues. The J segment lost 7 bases and the V segment lost 5 bases, leaving 11 bases of the junction unmatched. The CDR3 spells CAWAGLGGGEQYF. The CDR3 DNA follows: TGTGCCTGGGCAGGACTAGGAGGCGGGGAGCAGTACTTC.

The table lists this clonotype with many counts. This chain connects TRBV12-5 to TRBJ2-1; the D gene is possibly TRBD2 (6 bases). V was clipped by 4 bases and J by 6 bases, with 16 bases between them. CDR3 length equals 15 residues. CDR1 is LGHNT and CDR2 is FRNRAP in the germline V gene. CDR3 amino acids: CASGWGTGTSNEQFF. CDR3 DNA sequence: TGTGCTAGTGGTTGGGGGACTGGGACTTCCAATGAGCAGTTCTTC.

This clonotype appeared many times. The chain links TRBV7-2 to TRBJ1-2; unclear D gene. V lost 5 bases, J lost 3 bases, and 13 bases lay in between. The germline V gene has CDR1 SGHTA and CDR2 FQGNSA. The CDR3 has 14 amino acids. CDR3 in DNA: TGTGCCAGCAGCCAGTGGGATTCCGACTATGGCTACACCTTC. Residues: CASSQWDSDYGYTF.

This clonotype was recorded at least ten times. The rearrangement joins TRBV5-4 to TRBJ1-1, with no clear D. Between the trimmed V and J ends, which lost 5 bases and 0 bases, there was a span of 11 bases. Germline CDR1 SGHNT, CDR2 YYREEE (reference sequence). The CDR3 extends over 14 amino acids. CDR3 sequence: CASRPTAMNTEAFF. CDR3 coding DNA: TGTGCCAGCAGACCTACAGCTATGAACACTGAAGCTTTCTTT.

This clonotype was observed at least ten times. This rearrangement joins TRBV5-1 to TRBJ2-3; weak D call: TRBD2 (6 bases). The CDR3 sequence is 14 residues long. Germline values: CDR1 SGHRS, CDR2 YFSETQ. Trimming pared 2 bases from V and 8 bases from J, leaving 15 bases between. The CDR3: CASSFWRGGGTQYF. CDR3 nucleotide sequence: TGCGCCAGCAGCTTTTGGCGGGGCGGAGGTACGCAGTATTTT.